A selection of T cell receptor beta chains follows, all from one sample in a study of cytomegalovirus exposure and HLA in healthy donors. TCRdb's copy holds only in-frame clones and misses some; the assay was immunoSEQ multiplex PCR. The repertoire holds over 150,000 clones, with around two thirds as singletons. The sample was PBMCs. These receptor sequences come from a man aged 45-60 years in good health and CMV-seronegative. Both conserved end residues are part of each CDR3. Fields, in order: J gene, V gene, CDR3 protein.

TRBJ2-5 | TRBV19 | CASSIGGVMVETQYF
TRBJ2-5 | TRBV11-2 | CASSQGLAETQYF
TRBJ1-1 | TRBV15 | CATSISDRGLTFF
TRBJ2-1 | TRBV2 | CASSTGTIYMNEQFF
TRBJ1-1 | TRBV20-1 | CSAIWLNEAFF
TRBJ2-5 | TRBV11-2 | CASSNGASGGKETQYF
TRBJ1-1 | TRBV27 | CASSLSALVEVNTEAFF
TRBJ2-7 | TRBV5-1 | CASSLAGSYEQYF
TRBJ2-2 | TRBV9 | CASSVGVRAGGPGTGELFF
TRBJ2-6 | TRBV4-1 | CASSQDRGINSGANVLTF
TRBJ2-3 | TRBV4-2 | CASSLGGRGTSTDTQYF
TRBJ1-6 | TRBV18 | CASSRTTSYNSPLHF
TRBJ2-1 | TRBV28 | CASSRTSGGLPANEQFF
TRBJ1-4 | TRBV2 | CASKGGTNEKLFF
TRBJ1-1 | TRBV6-5 | CASSYDRVRTEAFF
TRBJ2-7 | TRBV7-8 | CASSSPVKGRITYEQYF
TRBJ1-1 | TRBV5-1 | CASRNDRGGTEAFF
TRBJ1-2 | TRBV7-2 | CASSLSDSHGYTF
TRBJ2-2 | TRBV4-2 | CASSEEGHANTGELFF
TRBJ2-1 | TRBV15 | CATSKGGGLYNEQFF
TRBJ1-3 | TRBV21-1 | CASSRGRIGNTIYF
TRBJ1-1 | TRBV7-9 | CASSPGSGWTEAFF
TRBJ1-4 | TRBV28 | CASSLGQGLINEKLFF
TRBJ2-3 | TRBV4-1 | CASSHAPTSGGAPDTQYF
TRBJ2-3 | TRBV7-9 | CASSGTGGTDTQYF
TRBJ1-6 | TRBV28 | CASSLLSGYNSPLHF
TRBJ1-2 | TRBV7-6 | CASSLTGENLYGYTF